Presented here are 21 T cell receptor beta chains from one specimen sequenced in a study of control samples from healthy donors and cancer patients. Clones were sequenced by immunoSEQ multiplex PCR, and TCRdb holds only the in-frame ones, with some missing. The table includes some 130,000 clones, around 90% detected once. The sequencing sample was made of blood. The origin of the receptors is a man between 18 and 29 years old in good health.

The V call is TRBV9, the J call TRBJ2-2; possible D gene TRBD1, 5 bases. Germline CDR1 and CDR2: SGDLS and YYNGEE. Trimming cost V 3 bases and J 5 bases, with 14 bases left between them. The CDR3 totals 15 residues. In DNA, the CDR3 is TGTGCCAGCAGCGACAGGTCCGTCGGAACCGGGGAGCTGTTTTTT. This gives the protein CASSDRSVGTGELFF.

The chain is built from TRBV4-2 and TRBJ1-1, with D possibly TRBD1 on 5 matching bases. The CDR3 length is 14 residues. The germline gives CDR1 LGHNA, CDR2 YNFKEQ. V was pared by 7 bases and J by 2 bases, with 14 bases between. The CDR3 region is CASTPRQLNTEAFF. The CDR3 bases are TGTGCCAGCACCCCGCGACAGTTAAACACTGAAGCTTTCTTT.

The chain uses TRBV4-1 and TRBJ2-7; D might be TRBD1 or TRBD2, each matching 6 bases. There are 16 residues in the CDR3. Germline CDR1 MGHRA, CDR2 YSYEKL. Trimming took 0 bases from V and 1 from J, leaving 13 bases between them. The CDR3 is CASSQEGGAGSYEQYF. The CDR3 DNA is TGCGCCAGCAGCCAAGAGGGGGGCGCGGGTTCCTACGAGCAGTACTTC.

This chain uses TRBV2 with TRBJ2-1, with TRBD2 identical over 8 bases. Germline V CDR1 and CDR2: SNHLY, FYNNEI. CDR3 size: 16 residues. V dropped 0 bases and J dropped 4; count of bases not matched to a gene: 5. DNA of the CDR3: TGTGCCAGCAGTGAAGCCCCCATAGCGGGGTACAATGAGCAGTTCTTC. Encoded protein: CASSEAPIAGYNEQFF. The whole variable domain, filled in from reference TRBV2 and TRBJ2-1, reads EPEVTQTPSHQVTQMGQEVILRCVPISNHLYFYWYRQILGQKVEFLVSFYNNEISEKSEIFDDQFSVERPDGSNFTLKIRSTKLEDSAMYFCASSEAPIAGYNEQFFGPGTRLTVL.

The V call is TRBV6-1, the J call TRBJ1-5; D is unclear. The CDR3 is made up of 15 amino acids. Trimming shortened V by 2 bases and J by 4 bases, and 12 bases separated the two germline ends. Looked up from germline, CDR1 is MNHNS and CDR2 is SASEGT. Written as DNA, the CDR3 is TGTGCCAGCAGTGAAAGGAGGGTGGGGAATCAGCCCCAGCATTTT. Translating it yields CASSERRVGNQPQHF.

The chain combines TRBV30 with TRBJ1-5; 7 bases fit TRBD1. The J segment lost 7 bases and the V segment lost 3 bases, leaving 9 bases of the junction unmatched. Germline V gives CDR1 GTSNPN, CDR2 SVGIG (reference sequence). This CDR3 has 14 amino acids. The CDR3 nucleotides read TGTGCCTGGAGCCCAGGGGGGATGAGGCAGCCCCAGCATTTT. It specifies CAWSPGGMRQPQHF.

The chain has TRBV15 and TRBJ1-3; D gene ambiguous. The CDR3 sequence is 14 residues long. Trimming took 1 base from V and 0 from J, leaving 4 bases between them. Germline V gives CDR1 LNHNV, CDR2 YYDKDF (reference sequence). Here the CDR3 reads CATSRAVSGNTIYF. The CDR3 coding sequence is TGTGCCACCAGCAGAGCCGTCTCTGGAAACACCATATATTTT.

The CDR3 loop reads CASRDRGFSESEAFF. The CDR3 nucleotides read TGTGCCAGCCGGGACAGGGGTTTCTCCGAGAGTGAAGCTTTCTTT. This chain uses TRBV19 with TRBJ1-1, with 10 nucleotides matching TRBD1. Germline lookup yields CDR1 LNHDA and CDR2 SQIVND (reference sequence). The CDR3 covers 15 residues. V gave up 9 bases and J gave up 7 bases; unmatched junction bases: 14.

This clone was picked up a small number of times. The rearrangement joins TRBV14 to TRBJ1-3; TRBD1 is a possible D gene (6 bases). V shed 6 bases and J shed 2 bases, with 8 bases lying between them. The CDR3 is 13 amino acids. Germline-derived CDR1 and CDR2 are SGHDN and FVKESK. The CDR3 sequence: CASRGGAGNTIYF. The CDR3 DNA reads as TGTGCCAGCAGAGGGGGTGCTGGAAACACCATATATTTT.

The chain carries TRBV5-5 and TRBJ1-5; D is unresolved. There are 14 residues in the CDR3. V lost 0 bases, J lost 1 base, and 5 bases lay in between. Germline V lookup: CDR1 SGHKS, CDR2 YYEKEE (reference sequence). The CDR3 DNA reads as TGTGCCAGCAGCTTGGTCGGGAGCAATCAGCCCCAGCATTTT. It specifies CASSLVGSNQPQHF. The full variable domain, its missing parts supplied by reference TRBV5-5 and TRBJ1-5, is DAGVTQSPTHLIKTRGQQVTLRCSPISGHKSVSWYQQVLGQGPQFIFQYYEKEERGRGNFPDRFSARQFPNYSSELNVNALLLGDSALYLCASSLVGSNQPQHFGDGTRLSIL.

V usage is TRBV11-3 and J usage is TRBJ2-5; tentatively, D is TRBD1 (7 bases). CDR1 SGHNT and CDR2 YENEEA come from the germline V gene. The CDR3 covers 16 residues. V lost 1 base, J lost 5 bases, and 17 bases lay in between. This CDR3 reads CASSLGGQGGRETQYF. Here the CDR3 DNA reads TGTGCCAGCAGCTTAGGCGGCCAGGGGGGTCGGGAGACCCAGTACTTC.

The chain uses TRBV6-1 and TRBJ2-4; D gene uncertain. Trimming shortened V by 2 bases and J by 0 bases, and 14 bases separated the two germline ends. This CDR3 region has 17 residues. Germline V gene sequence: CDR1 MNHNS, CDR2 SASEGT. This chain's CDR3 is CASSELSRSQAKNIQYF. CDR3 coding DNA: TGTGCCAGCAGTGAACTGAGCAGGTCACAAGCCAAAAACATTCAGTACTTC.

V is TRBV27 and J is TRBJ2-7, with D possibly being TRBD2 (7 bases). Trimming pared 2 bases from V and 7 bases from J, leaving 15 bases between. Germline V lookup: CDR1 MNHEY, CDR2 SMNVEV (reference sequence). The CDR3 consists of 14 residues. CDR3 loop: CASSLGAGAGEQYF. CDR3 DNA: TGTGCCAGCAGTTTAGGGGCGGGGGCGGGAGAGCAGTACTTC.

This chain uses TRBV5-6 with TRBJ2-7, with D possibly being TRBD2 (6 bases). The CDR3 runs to 13 residues. V gave up 3 bases and J gave up 7 bases, with 14 bases separating them. In germline, CDR1 is SGHDT, CDR2 YYEEEE. For the CDR3, the DNA is TGTGCCAGCAGCTGGGGGACTCCCGGGGAGCAGTACGTC. Amino acids: CASSWGTPGEQYV.

The V gene is TRBV27, the J gene TRBJ2-6; D is unclear. Between the trimmed V and J ends, which lost 4 bases and 1 base, there was a span of 11 bases. CDR3 length: 16 amino acids. CDR1 and CDR2 (germline): MNHEY, SMNVEV (reference sequence). The CDR3 bases are TGTGCCAGCAGTTCCCCCAACTGGTCTGGGGCCAACGTCCTGACTTTC. Translation: CASSSPNWSGANVLTF.

The chain is built from TRBV3-1 (or the pseudogene TRBV3-2) and TRBJ2-3, with D unclear. There are 12 residues in the CDR3. Germline-derived CDR1 and CDR2 are LGHDT and YNNKEL (reference sequence). Trimming left V 0 bases short and J 7 bases short, with 5 bases between. CDR3 sequence: CASSQDRNTQYF. CDR3 nucleotide sequence: TGTGCCAGCAGCCAAGATCGAAATACGCAGTATTTT.

The chain is built from TRBV9 and TRBJ2-1; 8 positions agree with TRBD2. CDR1 and CDR2 from the germline V gene are SGDLS and YYNGEE. The CDR3 is 16 amino acids. V was pared by 3 bases and J by 0 bases, with 5 bases of the junction left unmatched. The CDR3 protein is CASSGNSGVSYNEQFF. The CDR3 DNA is TGTGCCAGCAGCGGAAATAGCGGGGTCTCCTACAATGAGCAGTTCTTC.

The V gene is TRBV12-3 or TRBV12-4, the J gene TRBJ1-1, with 11 bases lining up with TRBD1. The CDR3 is 12 amino acids. J was trimmed by 10 bases and V by 8 bases; bases with no gene match: 6. The CDR3 loop reads CASGYGTGGAFF. As DNA, the CDR3 is TGTGCCAGCGGCTACGGGACAGGGGGAGCTTTCTTT.

The chain couples TRBV7-2 to TRBJ2-3; D possibly corresponds to TRBD1 (5 bases). The CDR3 covers 16 residues. V was pared by 4 bases and J by 3 bases, with 17 bases between. CDR1 and CDR2 from the germline V gene are SGHTA and FQGNSA. CDR3 DNA sequence: TGTGCCAGCAGCTCGTGGGGCTTTCTGGGTACAGATACGCAGTATTTT. Protein sequence: CASSSWGFLGTDTQYF.

The chain joins TRBV5-6 to TRBJ1-2; D uncertain. The ends were cut back, 4 bases at V and 5 bases at J, with 9 bases in the middle. The length of the CDR3 is 12 residues. From germline, CDR1 is SGHDT and CDR2 YYEEEE. CDR3 sequence: CASSPGSYGYTF. The CDR3 DNA is TGTGCCAGCAGCCCCGGGTCGTATGGCTACACCTTC.

This sequence joins TRBV15 and TRBJ1-1; the match to TRBD1 covers 7 bases. This CDR3 spans 17 amino acids. CDR1 LNHNV and CDR2 YYDKDF come from the germline V gene (reference sequence). Trimming at V came to 4 bases and at J to 0 bases, leaving 11 bases not matched to a gene. This CDR3 reads CATSTTWDRGLNTEAFF. The DNA of the CDR3 is TGTGCCACCAGCACCACATGGGACAGAGGCCTGAACACTGAAGCTTTCTTT.